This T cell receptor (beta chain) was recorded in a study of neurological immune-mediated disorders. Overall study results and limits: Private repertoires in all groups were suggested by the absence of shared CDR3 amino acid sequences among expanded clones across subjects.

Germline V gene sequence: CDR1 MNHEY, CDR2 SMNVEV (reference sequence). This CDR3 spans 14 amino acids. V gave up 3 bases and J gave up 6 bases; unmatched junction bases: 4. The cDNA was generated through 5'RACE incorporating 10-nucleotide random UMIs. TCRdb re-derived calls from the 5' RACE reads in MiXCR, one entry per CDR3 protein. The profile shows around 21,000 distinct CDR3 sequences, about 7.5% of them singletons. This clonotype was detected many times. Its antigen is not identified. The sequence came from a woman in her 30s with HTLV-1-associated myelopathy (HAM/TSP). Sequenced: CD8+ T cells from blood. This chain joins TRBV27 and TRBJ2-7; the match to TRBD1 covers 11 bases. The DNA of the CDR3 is TGTGCCAGCAGTTTCTCCGGGACAGGGGGCGAGCAGTACTTC. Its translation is CASSFSGTGGEQYF.